This TCR beta chain was sequenced for a study of human T cells and chemical hapten exposure. About the research overall: Donors were sensitized with 2% DPC on the upper inner arm. Throughout the roughly 26-week study, diphenylcyclopropenone was applied weekly to the patients' scalps. Alopecia areata, totalis and universalis patients, mostly female, were included.

Study findings and constraints: The count of PT1 expanded TCRs correlated positively with patch test score.

This clonotype was picked up a small number of times. Its antigen is not known. In TCRdb, the RACE reads were re-called with MiXCR into one record per CDR3 protein. The sample carries 80,000 or so distinct CDR3 sequences, around 11% recorded once. The time point here: patch test 1, 2 weeks after DPC sensitization. Indicated treatment: therapeutic diphenylcyclopropenone sensitization with weekly scalp DPC. In germline, CDR1 is DFQATT, CDR2 SNEGSKA (reference sequence). The CDR3 extends over 14 amino acids. The V end lost 3 bases, the J end lost 7 bases, and 16 bases lay between the germline ends. The sequences come from whole blood, collected in connection with sensitization to the hapten diphenylcyclopropenone (DPC). The genes are TRBV20-1 and TRBJ2-1; D not certain. This receptor was identified in a woman aged 50 to 65 with alopecia areata. Some clones in this sample may be carry-over from other donors' samples. This chain's CDR3 is CSASLGAPANEQFF. The DNA of the CDR3 is TGCAGTGCTAGCTTAGGTGCCCCCGCTAATGAGCAGTTCTTC.